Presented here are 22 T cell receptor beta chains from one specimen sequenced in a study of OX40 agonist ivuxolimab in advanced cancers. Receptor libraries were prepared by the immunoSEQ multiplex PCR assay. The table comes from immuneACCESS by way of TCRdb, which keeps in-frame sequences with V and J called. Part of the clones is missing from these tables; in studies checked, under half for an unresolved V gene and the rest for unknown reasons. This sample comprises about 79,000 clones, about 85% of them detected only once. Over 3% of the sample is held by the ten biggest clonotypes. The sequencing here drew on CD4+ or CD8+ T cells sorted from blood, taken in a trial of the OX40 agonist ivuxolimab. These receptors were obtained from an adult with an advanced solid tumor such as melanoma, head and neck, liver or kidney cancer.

CDR3 region: CASSLGPPGYNEQFF. In nucleotides, the CDR3 is TGTGCCAGCAGCTTAGGTCCTCCTGGCTACAATGAGCAGTTCTTC. The V and J genes are TRBV7-9 and TRBJ2-1; D gene unclear. Germline loops: CDR1 SEHNR, CDR2 FQNEAQ (reference sequence). This CDR3 contains 15 residues. Trimming took off 1 base at V and 3 bases at J, with 10 bases between the two ends.

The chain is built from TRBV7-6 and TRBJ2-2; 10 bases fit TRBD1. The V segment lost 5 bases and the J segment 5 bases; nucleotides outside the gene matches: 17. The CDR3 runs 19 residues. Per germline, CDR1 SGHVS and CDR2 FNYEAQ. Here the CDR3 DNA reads TGTGCCAGCAGCCAAGGGGTTGCCGGACAGGGGGGCGGGACCGGGGAGCTGTTTTTT. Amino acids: CASSQGVAGQGGGTGELFF.

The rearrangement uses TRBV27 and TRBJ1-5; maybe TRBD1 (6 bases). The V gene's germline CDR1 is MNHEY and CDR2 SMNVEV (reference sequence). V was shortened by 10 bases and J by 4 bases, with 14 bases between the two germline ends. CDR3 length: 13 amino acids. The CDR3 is CATSGGGNQPQHF. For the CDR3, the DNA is TGTGCCACCTCAGGAGGGGGAAATCAGCCCCAGCATTTT.

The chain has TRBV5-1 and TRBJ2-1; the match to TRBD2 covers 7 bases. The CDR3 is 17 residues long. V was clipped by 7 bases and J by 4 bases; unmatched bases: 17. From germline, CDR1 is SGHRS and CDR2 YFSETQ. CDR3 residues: CASSTHPSGGEYNEQFF. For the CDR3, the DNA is TGCGCCAGCTCCACTCATCCTAGCGGCGGGGAGTACAATGAGCAGTTCTTC.

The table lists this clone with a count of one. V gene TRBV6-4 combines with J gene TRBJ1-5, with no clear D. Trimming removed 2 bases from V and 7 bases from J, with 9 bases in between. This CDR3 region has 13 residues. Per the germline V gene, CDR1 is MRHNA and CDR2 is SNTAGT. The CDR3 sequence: CASSDTPGQPQHF. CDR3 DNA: TGTGCCAGCAGTGACACCCCGGGACAGCCCCAGCATTTT.

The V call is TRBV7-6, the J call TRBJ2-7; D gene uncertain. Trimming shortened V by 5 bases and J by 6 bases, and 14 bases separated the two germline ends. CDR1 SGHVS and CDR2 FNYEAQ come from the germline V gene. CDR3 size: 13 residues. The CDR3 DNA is TGTGCCAGCAGCCCCTTGGTGGGAAGCGAGCAGTACTTC. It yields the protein CASSPLVGSEQYF.

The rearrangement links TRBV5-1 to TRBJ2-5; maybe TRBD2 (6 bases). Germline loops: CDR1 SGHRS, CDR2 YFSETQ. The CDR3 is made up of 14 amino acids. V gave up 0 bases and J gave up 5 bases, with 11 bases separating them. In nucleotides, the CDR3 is TGCGCCAGCAGCTTGGTTGGCGGGATTGAGACCCAGTACTTC. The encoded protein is CASSLVGGIETQYF.

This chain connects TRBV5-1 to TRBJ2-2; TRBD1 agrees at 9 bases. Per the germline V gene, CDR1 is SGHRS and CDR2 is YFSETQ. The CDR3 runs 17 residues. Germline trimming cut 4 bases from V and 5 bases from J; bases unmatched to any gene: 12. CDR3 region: CASSNQTGTGYTGELFF. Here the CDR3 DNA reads TGCGCCAGCAGCAACCAAACCGGGACAGGGTATACCGGGGAGCTGTTTTTT.

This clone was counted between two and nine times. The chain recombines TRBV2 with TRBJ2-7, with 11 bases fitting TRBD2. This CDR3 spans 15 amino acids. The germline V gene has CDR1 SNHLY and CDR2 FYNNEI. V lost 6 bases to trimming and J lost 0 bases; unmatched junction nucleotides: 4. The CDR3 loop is CASRVLAGASYEQYF. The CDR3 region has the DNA TGTGCCAGCAGAGTACTAGCGGGGGCCTCCTACGAGCAGTACTTC.

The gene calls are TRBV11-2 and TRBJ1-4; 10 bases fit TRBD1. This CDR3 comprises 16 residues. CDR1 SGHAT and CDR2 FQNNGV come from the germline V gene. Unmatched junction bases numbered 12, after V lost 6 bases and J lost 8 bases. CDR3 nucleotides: TGTGCCAGCAGACCGGGACAGGGGCTTATCTCCGAAAAACTGTTTTTT. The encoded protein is CASRPGQGLISEKLFF.

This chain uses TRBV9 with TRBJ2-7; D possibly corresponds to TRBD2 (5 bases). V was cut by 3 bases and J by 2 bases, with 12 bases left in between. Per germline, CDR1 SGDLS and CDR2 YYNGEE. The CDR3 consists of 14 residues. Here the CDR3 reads CASSEDGDTYEQYF. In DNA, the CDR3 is TGTGCCAGCAGCGAGGACGGGGATACCTACGAGCAGTACTTC.

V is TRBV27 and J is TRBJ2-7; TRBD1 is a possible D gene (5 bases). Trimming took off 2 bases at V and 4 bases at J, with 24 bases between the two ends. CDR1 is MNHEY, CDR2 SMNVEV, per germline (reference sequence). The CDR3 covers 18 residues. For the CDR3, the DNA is TGTGCCAGCAGTTTAAGAACGTCGCCCGCAGGGCTCTCGTACGAGCAGTACTTC. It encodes CASSLRTSPAGLSYEQYF.

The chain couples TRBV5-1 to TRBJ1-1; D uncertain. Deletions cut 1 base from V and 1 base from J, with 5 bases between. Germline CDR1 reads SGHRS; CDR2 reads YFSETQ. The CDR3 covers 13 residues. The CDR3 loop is CASSLYPNTEAFF. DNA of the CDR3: TGCGCCAGCAGCTTGTACCCGAACACTGAAGCTTTCTTT. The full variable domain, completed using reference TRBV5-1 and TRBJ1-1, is KAGVTQTPRYLIKTRGQQVTLSCSPISGHRSVSWYQQTPGQGLQFLFEYFSETQRNKGNFPGRFSGRQFSNSRSEMNVSTLELGDSALYLCASSLYPNTEAFFGQGTRLTVV.

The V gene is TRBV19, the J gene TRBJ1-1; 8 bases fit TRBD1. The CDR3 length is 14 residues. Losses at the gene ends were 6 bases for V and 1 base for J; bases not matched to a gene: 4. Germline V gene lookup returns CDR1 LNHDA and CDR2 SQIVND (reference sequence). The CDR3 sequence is CASSRGPANTEAFF. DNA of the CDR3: TGTGCCAGTAGCAGGGGGCCGGCGAACACTGAAGCTTTCTTT.

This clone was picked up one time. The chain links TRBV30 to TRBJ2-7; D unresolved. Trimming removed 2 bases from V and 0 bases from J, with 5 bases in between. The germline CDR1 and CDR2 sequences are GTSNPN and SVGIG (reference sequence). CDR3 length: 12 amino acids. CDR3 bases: TGTGCCTGGAGTCCCACCTCCTACGAGCAGTACTTC. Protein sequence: CAWSPTSYEQYF.

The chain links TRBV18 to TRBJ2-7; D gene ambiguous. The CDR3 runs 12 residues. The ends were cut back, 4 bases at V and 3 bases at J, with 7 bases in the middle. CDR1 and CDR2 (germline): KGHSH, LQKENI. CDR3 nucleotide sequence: TGTGCCAGCTCACGCACCTACTACGAGCAGTACTTC. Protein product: CASSRTYYEQYF.

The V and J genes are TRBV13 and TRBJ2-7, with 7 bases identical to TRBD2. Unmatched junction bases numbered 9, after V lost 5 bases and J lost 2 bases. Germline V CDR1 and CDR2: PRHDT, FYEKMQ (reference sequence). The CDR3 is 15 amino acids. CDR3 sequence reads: CASSTLAERTYEQYF. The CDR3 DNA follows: TGTGCCAGCAGCACCCTAGCGGAGCGAACCTACGAGCAGTACTTC.

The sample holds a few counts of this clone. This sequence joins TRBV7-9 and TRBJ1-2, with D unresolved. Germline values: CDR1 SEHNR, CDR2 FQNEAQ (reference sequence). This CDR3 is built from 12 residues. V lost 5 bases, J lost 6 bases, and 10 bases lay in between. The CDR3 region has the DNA TGTGCCAGCAGCAGTAGGGCCGATGGCTACACCTTC. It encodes CASSSRADGYTF.

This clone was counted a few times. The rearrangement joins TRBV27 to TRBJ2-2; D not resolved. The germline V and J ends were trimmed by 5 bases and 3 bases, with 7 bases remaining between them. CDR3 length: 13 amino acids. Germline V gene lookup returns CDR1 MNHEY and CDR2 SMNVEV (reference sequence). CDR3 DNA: TGTGCCAGCAGTCTCGCTTACACCGGGGAGCTGTTTTTT. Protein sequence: CASSLAYTGELFF.

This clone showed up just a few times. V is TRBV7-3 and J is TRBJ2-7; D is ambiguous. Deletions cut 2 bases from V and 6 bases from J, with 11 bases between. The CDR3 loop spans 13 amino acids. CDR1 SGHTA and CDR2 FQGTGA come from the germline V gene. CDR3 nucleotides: TGTGCCAGCAGCTTAGATGCTTTGGGCGAGCAGTACTTC. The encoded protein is CASSLDALGEQYF.

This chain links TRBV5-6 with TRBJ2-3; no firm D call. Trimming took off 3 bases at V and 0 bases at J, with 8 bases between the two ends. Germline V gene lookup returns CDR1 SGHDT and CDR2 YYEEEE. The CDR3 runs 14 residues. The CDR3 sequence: CASSSDASTDTQYF. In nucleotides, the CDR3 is TGTGCCAGCAGCTCTGACGCTAGCACAGATACGCAGTATTTT. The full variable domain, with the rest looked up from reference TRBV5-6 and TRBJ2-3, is DAGVTQSPTHLIKTRGQQVTLRCSPKSGHDTVSWYQQALGQGPQFIFQYYEEEERQRGNFPDRFSGHQFPNYSSELNVNALLLGDSALYLCASSSDASTDTQYFGPGTRLTVL.

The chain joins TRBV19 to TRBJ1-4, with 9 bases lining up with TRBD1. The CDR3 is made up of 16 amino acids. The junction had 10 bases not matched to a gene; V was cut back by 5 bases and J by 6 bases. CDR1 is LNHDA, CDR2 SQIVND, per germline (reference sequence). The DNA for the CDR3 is TGTGCCAGTAGTCCGGGAGGTCGACAGGGGGATGAAAAACTGTTTTTT. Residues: CASSPGGRQGDEKLFF.